Following are 20 T cell receptor beta chains from one sample sequenced in a study of blood T cell repertoires in COVID-19 (dated by TCRdb to 2018 to 2021). Preparation of the library involved the immunoSEQ multiplex PCR assay. TCRdb carries this immuneACCESS record with in-frame sequences only. Its versions omit some clonotypes, under half of them owing to an unresolved V gene in the studies checked, with the rest unexplained. Recorded for this sample are around 280,000 clones; around nine tenths of them occurred a single time. The ten largest account for 11% of the sample. Sequencing used peripheral blood. The receptors derive from a woman aged 25 to 39 with COVID-19, enrolled during active disease.

This clone came up once. The rearrangement links TRBV7-9 to TRBJ2-2; 8 bases map to TRBD1. The CDR3 spans 15 residues. Germline V gives CDR1 SEHNR, CDR2 FQNEAQ (reference sequence). The junction had 5 bases not matched to a gene; V was cut back by 3 bases and J by 5 bases. CDR3 in amino acids: CASSFGTGGTGELFF. CDR3 in DNA: TGTGCCAGCAGCTTCGGGACAGGAGGGACCGGGGAGCTGTTTTTT.

The gene calls are TRBV6-5 and TRBJ2-3, with 7 bases fitting TRBD2. V shed 5 bases and J 1 base; nucleotides not matched to a gene: 6. This CDR3 is 15 amino acids long. Germline-derived CDR1 and CDR2 are MNHEY and SVGAGI. The CDR3 spells CASSPPGGGTDTQYF. CDR3 sequence (DNA): TGTGCCAGCAGTCCTCCTGGGGGGGGCACAGATACGCAGTATTTT.

J is TRBJ1-2 and V is TRBV5-1; possible D gene TRBD1, 5 bases. CDR1 SGHRS and CDR2 YFSETQ come from the germline V gene. This CDR3 is built from 14 residues. V was pared by 0 bases and J by 6 bases, with 12 bases between. CDR3 sequence: CASSLGKGGDGYTF. The CDR3 bases are TGCGCCAGCAGCTTGGGGAAAGGAGGGGATGGCTACACCTTC.

This rearrangement joins TRBV5-1 to TRBJ2-5; 11 positions match TRBD2. The germline V gene has CDR1 SGHRS and CDR2 YFSETQ. The trim removed 4 bases at V and 5 bases at J, leaving 7 bases unmatched. CDR3 length equals 15 residues. CDR3 sequence reads: CASSPSGRSEETQYF. CDR3 DNA: TGCGCCAGCAGCCCTAGCGGGAGGAGTGAGGAGACCCAGTACTTC.

J is TRBJ2-5 and V is TRBV2, with 8 bases matching TRBD2. The germline gives CDR1 SNHLY, CDR2 FYNNEI. The V gene end was trimmed by 5 bases and the J gene end by 2 bases; junction bases not matched to a gene: 4. The CDR3 length is 14 residues. CDR3 sequence reads: CASSILAEQETQYF. CDR3 in DNA: TGTGCCAGCAGTATACTAGCGGAGCAAGAGACCCAGTACTTC.

The rearrangement links TRBV27 to TRBJ2-2, with 9 nucleotides matching TRBD2. The CDR3 length is 17 residues. Per the germline V gene, CDR1 is MNHEY and CDR2 is SMNVEV (reference sequence). The J segment lost 4 bases and the V segment lost 1 base, leaving 7 bases of the junction unmatched. The DNA of the CDR3 is TGTGCCAGCAGTTTATTGGGACTAGCCGACCCCACCGGGGAGCTGTTTTTT. It translates to CASSLLGLADPTGELFF.

This chain links TRBV19 with TRBJ2-2; D unclear. Germline V gene lookup returns CDR1 LNHDA and CDR2 SQIVND (reference sequence). CDR3 size: 14 residues. Deletions cut 7 bases from V and 8 bases from J, with 17 bases between. This chain's CDR3 is CASIESTGSGELFF. CDR3 in DNA: TGTGCCAGTATTGAATCCACGGGTAGTGGGGAGCTGTTTTTT.

J is TRBJ2-7 and V is TRBV7-8; possibly TRBD2 for D (6 bases). V shed 4 bases and J shed 3 bases, with 22 bases lying between them. The CDR3 has 17 amino acids. Germline V CDR1 and CDR2: SGHVS, FQNEAQ. As DNA, the CDR3 is TGTGCCAGCAGCTACCCACCCCGGGACGCGGGGTTCTACGAGCAGTACTTC. Translating gives CASSYPPRDAGFYEQYF.

The chain joins TRBV12-3 or TRBV12-4 to TRBJ2-3, with D possibly being TRBD1 (5 bases). This CDR3 spans 11 amino acids. V was shortened by 4 bases and J by 14 bases, with 13 bases between the two germline ends. In nucleotides, the CDR3 is TGTGCCAGCAGTTCAGGGCCGGTTCGGTATTTT. The encoded protein is CASSSGPVRYF.

DNA of the CDR3: TGTGCCAGCATCTCGTGGGGGCAAAGGGAGCAGTACTTC. As protein: CASISWGQREQYF. V is TRBV28 and J is TRBJ2-7; a possible D gene is TRBD1 (6 bases). Germline-derived CDR1 and CDR2 are MDHEN and SYDVKM. V was trimmed by 7 bases and J by 7 bases, leaving 17 bases between them. This CDR3 is 13 amino acids long. The full variable domain, rest sourced from reference TRBV28 and TRBJ2-7, is DVKVTQSSRYLVKRTGEKVFLECVQDMDHENMFWYRQDPGLGLRLIYFSYDVKMKEKGDIPEGYSVSREKKERFSLILESASTNQTSMYLCASISWGQREQYFGPGTRLTVT.

The chain uses TRBV19 and TRBJ1-1; D is undetermined. V was cut by 4 bases and J by 1 base, with 7 bases left in between. From germline, CDR1 is LNHDA and CDR2 SQIVND (reference sequence). The CDR3 totals 13 residues. The CDR3 loop is CASSTNTNTEAFF. In DNA, the CDR3 is TGTGCCAGTAGTACAAACACGAACACTGAAGCTTTCTTT.

The chain carries TRBV5-1 and TRBJ1-2; 7 nucleotides agree with TRBD1. Germline trimming cut 4 bases from V and 3 bases from J; bases unmatched to any gene: 3. Germline loops: CDR1 SGHRS, CDR2 YFSETQ. CDR3 length: 13 residues. This chain's CDR3 is CASSIDRDYGYTF. For the CDR3, the DNA is TGCGCCAGCAGCATCGACAGGGACTATGGCTACACCTTC.

V and J are TRBV28 and TRBJ2-2, with D unclear. Trimming cost V 2 bases and J 7 bases, with 11 bases left between them. In germline, CDR1 is MDHEN, CDR2 SYDVKM. This CDR3 has 14 residues. CDR3 residues: CASSLRRIIGELFF. CDR3 DNA sequence: TGTGCCAGCAGTTTACGGCGGATAATCGGGGAGCTGTTTTTT.

The CDR3 DNA reads TGTGCCAGCAGCTTACAGGTCCAGAACACCGGGGAGCTGTTTTTT. It encodes CASSLQVQNTGELFF. V usage is TRBV11-3 and J usage is TRBJ2-2; D gene uncertain. V was pared by 2 bases and J by 1 base, with 8 bases between. The CDR3 runs to 15 residues. Germline CDR1 SGHNT, CDR2 YENEEA.

This chain uses TRBV7-8 with TRBJ2-2; D remains unclear. V lost 3 bases, J lost 1 base, and 12 bases lay in between. CDR3 size: 16 residues. Germline assignment: CDR1 SGHVS and CDR2 FQNEAQ. The CDR3 is CASSFLVSMNTGELFF. The DNA for the CDR3 is TGTGCCAGCAGCTTTTTGGTATCTATGAACACCGGGGAGCTGTTTTTT.

The chain uses TRBV7-8 and TRBJ2-3; 8 nucleotides align to TRBD2. The trim removed 4 bases at V and 2 bases at J, leaving 8 bases unmatched. This CDR3 is built from 16 residues. Germline V lookup: CDR1 SGHVS, CDR2 FQNEAQ. The DNA of the CDR3 is TGTGCCAGCAGCTCCACTAGCGGCACGAACACAGATACGCAGTATTTT. Translated: CASSSTSGTNTDTQYF.

The rearrangement uses TRBV27 and TRBJ1-1; D is undetermined. CDR3 length: 13 amino acids. V was cut by 3 bases and J by 4 bases, with 9 bases left in between. Germline-derived CDR1 and CDR2 are MNHEY and SMNVEV (reference sequence). CDR3 region: CASSFGSVTEAFF. CDR3 nucleotide sequence: TGTGCCAGCAGTTTTGGGAGCGTCACTGAAGCTTTCTTT.

This rearrangement joins TRBV5-6 to TRBJ1-4; D unresolved. The CDR3 totals 16 residues. Germline V gene sequence: CDR1 SGHDT, CDR2 YYEEEE. V dropped 4 bases and J dropped 1 base, with 14 bases sitting between them. CDR3: CASSQLSGLTNEKLFF. CDR3 nucleotide sequence: TGTGCCAGCAGCCAATTATCGGGTTTAACTAATGAAAAACTGTTTTTT.

The chain employs TRBV5-4 and TRBJ2-1, with 7 bases fitting TRBD2. The germline gives CDR1 SGHNT, CDR2 YYREEE (reference sequence). CDR3 size: 13 residues. Trimming took 7 bases from V and 8 from J; bases not matched to a gene: 9. The CDR3 region is CASGAGKDDEQFF. In DNA form, the CDR3 reads TGTGCCAGCGGAGCGGGAAAAGACGATGAGCAGTTCTTC.

This chain links TRBV10-2 with TRBJ1-6; D call uncertain. The CDR3 sequence is 15 residues long. Germline-derived CDR1 and CDR2 are WSHSY and SAAADI. The V end lost 2 bases, the J end lost 6 bases, and 11 bases lay between the germline ends. The CDR3 DNA follows: TGCGCCAGCAGTGAGAGAGATTCCGCTAATTCACCCCTCCACTTT. Translation gives CASSERDSANSPLHF.